This T cell receptor (beta chain) was obtained from a study of blood T cell repertoires in COVID-19. Clones were read by immunoSEQ multiplex PCR, and TCRdb kept only the in-frame ones, dropping some. In the table there are approximately 180,000 clones, around 82% of which are singletons. The CDR3 sequence is 16 residues long. CDR1 is MGHRA, CDR2 YSYEKL, per germline. V shed 0 bases and J 5 bases; nucleotides not matched to a gene: 6. The rearrangement links TRBV4-1 to TRBJ2-5; 10 bases map to TRBD2. Sequenced material: PBMCs or T cells enriched from blood (not recorded which). The TCR originated in a woman between 55 and 75 years old with acute COVID-19. The CDR3 region has the DNA TGCGCCAGCAGCCAAGACCCAGCGGGGGGGTGGGAGACCCAGTACTTC. Translated: CASSQDPAGGWETQYF.